This T cell receptor beta chain was identified during a study of T cells after yellow fever vaccination. Study findings and constraints: Abundant clonotypes from the bulk population could contaminate FACS-sorted repertoires.

A word on this clonotype: Its antigen remains unidentified.

TCRdb re-derived calls from the 5' RACE reads in MiXCR, one entry per CDR3 protein. The sample shows about 630,000 distinct CDR3 sequences, 12% of them seen only once. The sequence was obtained from a young man who received the YFV17D yellow fever vaccine. The sample in question was PBMCs, obtained on the day of the yellow fever booster vaccination.

The CDR3 sequence: CASSPPPQGKEQFF. Written as DNA, the CDR3 is TGTGCCAGCAGTCCCCCCCCACAGGGCAAGGAGCAGTTCTTC. The rearrangement joins TRBV28 to TRBJ2-1, with D perhaps TRBD1 (6 bases). V dropped 5 bases and J dropped 10 bases, with 18 bases sitting between them. From germline, CDR1 is MDHEN and CDR2 SYDVKM. The CDR3 totals 14 residues.